Listed below are T cell receptor beta chains from one sample, sequenced in a study of cytomegalovirus exposure and HLA in healthy donors. The data were produced by immunoSEQ multiplex PCR, yet TCRdb's version contains in-frame clones alone and is incomplete. This sample has some 130,000 clones, with approximately 78% found just once. The sequencing sample was made of PBMCs. These receptors all stem from a female donor in good health and CMV-seronegative. Each CDR3 is given with its conserved first and last residue. Fields, in order: V gene, J gene, D gene, clone size, CDR3 protein, CDR3 DNA. A D gene is named only where the DNA matches it firmly. A row's size may be missing; if present it is once, few, many or a size class.

V: TRBV5-4; J: TRBJ2-3; D: TRBD1; size: .; CDR3: CASSLTGDSTDTQYF; DNA: TGTGCCAGCAGTTTGACAGGGGATAGCACAGATACGCAGTATTTT
V: TRBV15; J: TRBJ2-3; D: .; size: .; CDR3: CATSRRDTDTQYF; DNA: TGTGCCACCAGCAGACGGGACACAGATACGCAGTATTTT
V: TRBV4-2; J: TRBJ2-2; D: TRBD1; size: .; CDR3: CASSQRTGSTGELFF; DNA: TGTGCCAGCAGCCAACGGACAGGGAGCACCGGGGAGCTGTTTTTT
V: TRBV11-3; J: TRBJ2-3; D: TRBD2; size: .; CDR3: CASSLRSGRAADTQYF; DNA: TGTGCCAGCAGCTTACGAAGCGGGAGGGCCGCAGATACGCAGTATTTT
V: TRBV5-6; J: TRBJ2-5; D: TRBD1; size: few; CDR3: CASSSPTGLETQYF; DNA: TGTGCCAGCAGCTCGCCGACAGGGTTGGAGACCCAGTACTTC
V: TRBV4-1; J: TRBJ1-2; D: .; size: .; CDR3: CASSQMTVSNYGYTF; DNA: TGCGCCAGCAGCCAAATGACAGTCTCTAACTATGGCTACACCTTC
V: TRBV18; J: TRBJ1-2; D: .; size: .; CDR3: CASSLLSGDGYTF; DNA: TGTGCCAGCTCGCTACTCTCAGGGGATGGCTACACCTTC
V: TRBV5-4; J: TRBJ1-1; D: TRBD1; size: .; CDR3: CASSAPGQGNTEAFF; DNA: TGTGCCAGCAGCGCCCCGGGACAGGGGAACACTGAAGCTTTCTTT
V: TRBV7-2; J: TRBJ2-3; D: .; size: few; CDR3: CASSLQTHRDTQYF; DNA: TGTGCCAGCAGCTTACAGACCCACAGAGATACGCAGTATTTT
V: TRBV7-9; J: TRBJ2-5; D: .; size: .; CDR3: CASSLPQQETQYF; DNA: TGTGCCAGCAGCTTACCACAACAAGAGACCCAGTACTTC
V: TRBV5-6; J: TRBJ2-1; D: TRBD2; size: .; CDR3: CASSLAWEREGLNEQFF; DNA: TGTGCCAGCAGCTTGGCCTGGGAGCGGGAGGGGCTCAATGAGCAGTTCTTC
V: TRBV4-1; J: TRBJ2-1; D: .; size: once; CDR3: CASSQGWGTGAHNEQFF; DNA: TGCGCCAGCAGCCAAGGCTGGGGGACTGGGGCTCACAATGAGCAGTTCTTC
V: TRBV25-1; J: TRBJ1-2; D: TRBD1; size: few; CDR3: CASSSWTGRNYGYTF; DNA: TGTGCCAGCAGTAGCTGGACAGGGAGGAACTATGGCTACACCTTC
V: TRBV5-5; J: TRBJ1-1; D: TRBD1; size: .; CDR3: CASSLLTGGGNTEAFF; DNA: TGTGCCAGCAGCTTACTGACAGGGGGAGGAAACACTGAAGCTTTCTTT
V: TRBV7-8; J: TRBJ2-1; D: .; size: .; CDR3: CASSSPGRSYNEQFF; DNA: TGTGCCAGCAGCTCACCGGGGAGGTCCTACAATGAGCAGTTCTTC
V: TRBV7-2; J: TRBJ2-7; D: .; size: .; CDR3: CASSLAGGRGEQYF; DNA: TGTGCCAGCAGCTTAGCGGGAGGAAGGGGCGAGCAGTACTTC
V: TRBV19; J: TRBJ1-5; D: .; size: .; CDR3: CASSMAFGGQPQHF; DNA: TGTGCCAGTAGTATGGCCTTCGGCGGGCAGCCCCAGCATTTT
V: TRBV30; J: TRBJ2-2; D: .; size: .; CDR3: CAWSPQGFGELFF; DNA: TGTGCCTGGAGCCCTCAGGGGTTCGGGGAGCTGTTTTTT
V: TRBV28; J: TRBJ1-1; D: .; size: .; CDR3: CASSSHGQNTEAFF; DNA: TGTGCCAGCAGCTCCCACGGACAGAACACTGAAGCTTTCTTT
V: TRBV7-9; J: TRBJ2-1; D: .; size: .; CDR3: CASSFESDEQFF; DNA: TGTGCCAGCAGCTTCGAGTCGGATGAGCAGTTCTTC
V: TRBV5-1; J: TRBJ2-2; D: TRBD2; size: .; CDR3: CASSLEGLAGDTGELFF; DNA: TGCGCCAGCAGCTTGGAAGGACTAGCGGGGGACACCGGGGAGCTGTTTTTT
V: TRBV6-5; J: TRBJ2-7; D: TRBD2; size: .; CDR3: CASSYSTSGRAEQYF; DNA: TGTGCCAGCAGTTACTCGACTAGCGGGAGGGCCGAGCAGTACTTC
V: TRBV4-2; J: TRBJ2-3; D: TRBD2; size: .; CDR3: CASSQLRTSGRSSTDTQYF; DNA: TGTGCCAGCAGCCAACTTCGGACTAGCGGGAGATCTAGCACAGATACGCAGTATTTT
V: TRBV5-4; J: TRBJ1-2; D: .; size: .; CDR3: CASSSRQDPQRDGYTF; DNA: TGTGCCAGCAGCTCGAGACAGGACCCTCAAAGGGATGGCTACACCTTC
V: TRBV5-8; J: TRBJ2-3; D: .; size: .; CDR3: CASSFPSGAADTQYF; DNA: TGTGCCAGCAGCTTCCCCTCAGGGGCTGCAGATACGCAGTATTTT
V: TRBV7-2; J: TRBJ2-5; D: .; size: few; CDR3: CASRAGYQETQYF; DNA: TGTGCCAGCAGGGCAGGGTATCAAGAGACCCAGTACTTC
V: TRBV27; J: TRBJ2-5; D: .; size: .; CDR3: CASRGGWQETQYF; DNA: TGTGCCAGCAGAGGGGGATGGCAAGAGACCCAGTACTTC